This TCR beta chain was profiled in a study of blood T cell repertoires in COVID-19. CDR3 length: 16 residues. CDR1 and CDR2 (germline): MGHRA, YSYEKL. The V segment lost 0 bases and the J segment 5 bases; nucleotides outside the gene matches: 6. This clone came up a few times. This table comes from immunoSEQ multiplex PCR, and its TCRdb copy is limited to in-frame clones, with some not included. The sample has 30,000 to 45,000 clones; around four fifths are singletons. This receptor was identified in a human donor in a cohort sampled during active COVID-19. Input material: peripheral blood. V and J are TRBV4-1 and TRBJ1-5; 8 positions agree with TRBD1. In DNA, the CDR3 is TGCGCCAGCAGCCAAGAGCCAGGGGGCTTAGATCAGCCCCAGCATTTT. Translation: CASSQEPGGLDQPQHF.